A single sample gave rise to the 2 T cell receptor beta chains below, sequenced in a study of CD8 T cells in ankylosing spondylitis. Overall study findings and caveats: In ankylosing spondylitis blood, a motif of roughly 8 highly homologous TCR beta variants appeared characteristic.

TCRdb fed the 5' RACE reads into MiXCR, producing one record per CDR3 protein. The sample has more than 300,000 distinct CDR3 sequences, 8% seen once. No antigen is known for these receptors. Sequenced material: blood, either unsorted or a sorted T cell fraction (not recorded which). Source of these receptors: a male donor with ankylosing spondylitis.

This clonotype was found a few times. V usage is TRBV9 and J usage is TRBJ2-1; 12 positions match TRBD2. The germline V gene encodes CDR1 SGDLS and CDR2 YYNGEE. The V and J ends lost 3 bases and 5 bases, in that order; junction bases with no gene match: 6. The CDR3 contains 16 residues. The CDR3 protein is CASSASGLAGNNEQFF. The CDR3 DNA follows: TGTGCCAGCAGCGCGAGCGGACTAGCGGGAAACAATGAGCAGTTCTTC. Looking up the rest from reference TRBV9 and TRBJ2-1 gives the full variable domain: DSGVTQTPKHLITATGQRVTLRCSPRSGDLSVYWYQQSLDQGLQFLIQYYNGEERAKGNILERFSAQQFPDLHSELNLSSLELGDSALYFCASSASGLAGNNEQFFGPGTRLTVL.

This clonotype has ten or more counts. The chain combines TRBV11-1 with TRBJ2-1; D is undetermined. Trimming removed 2 bases at V and 3 bases at J, with 20 bases between. Per germline, CDR1 SGHAT and CDR2 FQDESV (reference sequence). The CDR3 consists of 18 residues. The CDR3 region has the DNA TGTGCCAGCAGCTTACTCCTGGGGAACGGACCGTTCTACAATGAGCAGTTCTTC. It specifies CASSLLLGNGPFYNEQFF.